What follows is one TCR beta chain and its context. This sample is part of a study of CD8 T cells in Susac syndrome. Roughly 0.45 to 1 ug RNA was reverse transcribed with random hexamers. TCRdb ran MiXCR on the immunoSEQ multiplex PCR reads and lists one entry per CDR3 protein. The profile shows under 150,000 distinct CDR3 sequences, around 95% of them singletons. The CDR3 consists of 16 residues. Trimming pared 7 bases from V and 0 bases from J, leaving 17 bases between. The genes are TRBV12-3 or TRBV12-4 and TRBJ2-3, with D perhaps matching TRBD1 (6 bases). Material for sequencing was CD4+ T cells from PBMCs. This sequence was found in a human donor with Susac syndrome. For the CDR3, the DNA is TGTGCCAGCAAGACGGACAGCTTTTTTAGCACAGATACGCAGTATTTT. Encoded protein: CASKTDSFFSTDTQYF.